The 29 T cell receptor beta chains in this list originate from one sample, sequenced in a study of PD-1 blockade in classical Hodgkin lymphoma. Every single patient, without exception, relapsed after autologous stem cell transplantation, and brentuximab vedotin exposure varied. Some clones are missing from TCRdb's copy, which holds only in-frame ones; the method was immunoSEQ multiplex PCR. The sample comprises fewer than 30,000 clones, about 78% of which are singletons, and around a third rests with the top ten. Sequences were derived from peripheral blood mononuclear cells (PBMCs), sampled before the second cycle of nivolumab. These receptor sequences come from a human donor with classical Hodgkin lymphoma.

The CDR3 DNA is TGTGCCAGCAGTTTCGCCGGAGCTAACTATGGCTACACCTTC. Protein sequence: CASSFAGANYGYTF. The chain joins TRBV28 to TRBJ1-2; D uncertain. Germline V lookup: CDR1 MDHEN, CDR2 SYDVKM. The CDR3 spans 14 residues. V was shortened by 3 bases and J by 0 bases, with 8 bases between the two germline ends.

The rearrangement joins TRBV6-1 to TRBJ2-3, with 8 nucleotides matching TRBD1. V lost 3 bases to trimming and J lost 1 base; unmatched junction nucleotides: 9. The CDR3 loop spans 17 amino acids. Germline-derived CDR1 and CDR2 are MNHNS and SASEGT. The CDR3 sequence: CASSDPHGTGGTDTQYF. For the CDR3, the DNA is TGTGCCAGCAGTGATCCCCACGGGACAGGAGGCACAGATACGCAGTATTTT.

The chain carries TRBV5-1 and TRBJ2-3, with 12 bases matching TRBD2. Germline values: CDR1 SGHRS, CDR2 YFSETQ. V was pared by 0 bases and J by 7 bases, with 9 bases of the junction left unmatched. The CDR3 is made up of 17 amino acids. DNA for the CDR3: TGCGCCAGCAGCTTGGGGATGGCTAGCGGGGGGGCAAATACGCAGTATTTT. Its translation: CASSLGMASGGANTQYF.

Here the CDR3 DNA reads TGTGCCAGCAGTTTAACCGGGGAGCAGCCCCAGCATTTT. Protein product: CASSLTGEQPQHF. The chain links TRBV27 to TRBJ1-5; no firm D call. There are 13 residues in the CDR3. V lost 2 bases and J lost 7, with 9 bases in between. CDR1 is MNHEY and CDR2 is SMNVEV in the germline V gene (reference sequence).

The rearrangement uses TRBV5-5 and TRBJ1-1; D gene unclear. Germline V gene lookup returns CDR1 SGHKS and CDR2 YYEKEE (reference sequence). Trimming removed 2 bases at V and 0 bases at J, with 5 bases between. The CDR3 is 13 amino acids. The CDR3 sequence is CASSFQMNTEAFF. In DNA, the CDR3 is TGTGCCAGCAGCTTTCAAATGAACACTGAAGCTTTCTTT.

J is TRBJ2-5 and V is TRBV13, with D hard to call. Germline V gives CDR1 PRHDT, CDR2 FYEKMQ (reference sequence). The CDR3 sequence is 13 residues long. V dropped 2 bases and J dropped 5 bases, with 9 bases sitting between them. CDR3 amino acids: CASSLRARETQYF. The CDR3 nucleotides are TGTGCCAGCAGCTTAAGGGCGAGGGAGACCCAGTACTTC.

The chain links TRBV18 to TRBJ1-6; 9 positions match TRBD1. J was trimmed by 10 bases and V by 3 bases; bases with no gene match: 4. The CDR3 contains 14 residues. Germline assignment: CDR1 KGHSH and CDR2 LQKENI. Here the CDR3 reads CASSPGQGLSPLHF. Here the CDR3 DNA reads TGTGCCAGCTCACCGGGACAGGGTTTGTCACCCCTCCACTTT.

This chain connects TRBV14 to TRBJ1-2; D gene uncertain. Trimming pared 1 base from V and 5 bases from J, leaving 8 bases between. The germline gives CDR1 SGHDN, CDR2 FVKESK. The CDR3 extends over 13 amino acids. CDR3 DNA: TGTGCCAGCAGCCAAGGCGTTCGATATGGCTACACCTTC. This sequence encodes CASSQGVRYGYTF.

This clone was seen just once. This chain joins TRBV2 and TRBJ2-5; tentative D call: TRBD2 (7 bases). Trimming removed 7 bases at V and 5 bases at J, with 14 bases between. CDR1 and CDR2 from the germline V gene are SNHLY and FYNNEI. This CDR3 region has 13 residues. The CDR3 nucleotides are TGTGCCAGCAAGCGAGGGGGAGGGGAGACCCAGTACTTC. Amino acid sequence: CASKRGGGETQYF.

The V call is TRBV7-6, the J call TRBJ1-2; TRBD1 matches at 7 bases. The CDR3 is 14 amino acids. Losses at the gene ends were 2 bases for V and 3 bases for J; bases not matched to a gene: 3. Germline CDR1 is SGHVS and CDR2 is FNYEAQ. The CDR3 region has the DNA TGTGCCAGCAGCTTAAGACAGGGTGACTATGGCTACACCTTC. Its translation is CASSLRQGDYGYTF.

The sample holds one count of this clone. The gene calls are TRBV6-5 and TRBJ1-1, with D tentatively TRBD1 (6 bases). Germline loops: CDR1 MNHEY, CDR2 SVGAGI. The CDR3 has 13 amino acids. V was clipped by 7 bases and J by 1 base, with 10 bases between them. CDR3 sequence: CASIPRGNTEAFF. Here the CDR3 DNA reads TGTGCCAGCATCCCCAGGGGGAACACTGAAGCTTTCTTT.

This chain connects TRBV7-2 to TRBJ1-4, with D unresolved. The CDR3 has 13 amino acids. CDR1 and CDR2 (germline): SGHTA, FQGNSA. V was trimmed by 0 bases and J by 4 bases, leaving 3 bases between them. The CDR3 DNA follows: TGTGCCAGCAGCTTAGCGCATAATGAAAAACTGTTTTTT. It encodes CASSLAHNEKLFF. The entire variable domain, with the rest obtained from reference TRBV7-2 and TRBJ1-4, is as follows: GAGVSQSPSNKVTEKGKDVELRCDPISGHTALYWYRQSLGQGLEFLIYFQGNSAPDKSGLPSDRFSAERTGGSVSTLTIQRTQQEDSAVYLCASSLAHNEKLFFGSGTQLSVL.

CDR3 sequence reads: CASSQDPSDRAPTEAFF. As DNA, the CDR3 is TGCGCCAGCAGCCAAGACCCCTCGGACAGGGCTCCCACTGAAGCTTTCTTT. The chain recombines TRBV4-3 with TRBJ1-1; 8 bases agree with TRBD1. CDR1 and CDR2 (germline): LGHNA, YSLEER. The CDR3 is made up of 17 amino acids. Trimming cost V 0 bases and J 4 bases; bases outside gene matches: 10.

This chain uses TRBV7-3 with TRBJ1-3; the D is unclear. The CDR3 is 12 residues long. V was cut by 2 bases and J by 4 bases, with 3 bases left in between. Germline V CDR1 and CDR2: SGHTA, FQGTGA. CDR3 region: CASSLSGNTIYF. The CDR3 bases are TGTGCCAGCAGCTTATCGGGAAACACCATATATTTT.

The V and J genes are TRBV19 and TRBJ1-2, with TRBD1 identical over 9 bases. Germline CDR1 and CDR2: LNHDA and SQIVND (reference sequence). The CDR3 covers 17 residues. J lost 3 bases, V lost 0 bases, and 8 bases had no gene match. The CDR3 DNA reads TGTGCCAGTAGTATAGAATCTGGGACAGGGCCCTACTATGGCTACACCTTC. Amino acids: CASSIESGTGPYYGYTF.

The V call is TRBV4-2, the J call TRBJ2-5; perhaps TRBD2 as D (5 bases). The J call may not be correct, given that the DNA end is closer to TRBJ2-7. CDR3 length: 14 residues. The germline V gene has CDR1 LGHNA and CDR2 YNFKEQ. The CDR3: CASSQGRSAYEQYF. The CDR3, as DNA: TGTGCCAGCAGCCAAGGTCGTAGCGCCTACGAGCAGTACTTC.

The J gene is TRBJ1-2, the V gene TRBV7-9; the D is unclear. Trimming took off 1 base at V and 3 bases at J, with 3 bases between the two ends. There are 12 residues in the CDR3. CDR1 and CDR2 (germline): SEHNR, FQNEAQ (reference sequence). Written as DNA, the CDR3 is TGTGCCAGCAGCTTAGTGGACTATGGCTACACCTTC. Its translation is CASSLVDYGYTF.

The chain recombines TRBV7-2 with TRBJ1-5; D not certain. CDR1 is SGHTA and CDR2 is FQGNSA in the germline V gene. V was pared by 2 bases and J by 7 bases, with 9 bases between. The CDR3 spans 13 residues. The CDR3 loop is CASSLTRNQPQHF. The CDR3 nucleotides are TGTGCCAGCAGCTTAACAAGGAACCAGCCCCAGCATTTT.

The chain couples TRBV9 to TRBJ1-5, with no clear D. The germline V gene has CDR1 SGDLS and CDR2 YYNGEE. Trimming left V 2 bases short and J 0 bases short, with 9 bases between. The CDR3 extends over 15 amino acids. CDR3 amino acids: CASSVAGNSNQPQHF. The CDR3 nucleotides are TGTGCCAGCAGCGTCGCCGGGAATAGCAATCAGCCCCAGCATTTT.

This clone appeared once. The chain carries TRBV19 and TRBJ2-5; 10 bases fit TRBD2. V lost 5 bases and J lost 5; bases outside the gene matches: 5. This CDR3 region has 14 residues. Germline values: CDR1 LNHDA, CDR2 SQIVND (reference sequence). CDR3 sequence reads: CASSLAGVRETQYF. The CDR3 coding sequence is TGTGCCAGTAGTCTAGCGGGGGTACGGGAGACCCAGTACTTC.

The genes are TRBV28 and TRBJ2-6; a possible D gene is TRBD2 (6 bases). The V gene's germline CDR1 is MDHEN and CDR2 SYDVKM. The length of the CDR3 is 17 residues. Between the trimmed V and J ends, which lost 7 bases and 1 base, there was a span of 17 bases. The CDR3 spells CASTPGLLYSGANVLTF. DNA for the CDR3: TGTGCCAGCACCCCGGGACTTCTTTATTCTGGGGCCAACGTCCTGACTTTC.

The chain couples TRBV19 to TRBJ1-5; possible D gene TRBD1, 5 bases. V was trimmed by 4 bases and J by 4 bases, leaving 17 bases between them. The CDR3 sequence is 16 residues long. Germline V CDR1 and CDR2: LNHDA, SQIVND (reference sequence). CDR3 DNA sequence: TGTGCCAGTAGTAATGGGGGATGGGTGAGAAATCAGCCCCAGCATTTT. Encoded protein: CASSNGGWVRNQPQHF.

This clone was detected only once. CDR3 DNA: TGTGCCAGCAGTTATGGGACAGGGGCTGGATCACCCCTCCACTTT. Protein product: CASSYGTGAGSPLHF. The chain is built from TRBV6-5 and TRBJ1-6; 10 bases are a match to TRBD1. The CDR3 consists of 15 residues. CDR1 and CDR2 (germline): MNHEY, SVGAGI. V trimming: 3 bases; J trimming: 10 bases; junction bases outside the gene matches: 6.

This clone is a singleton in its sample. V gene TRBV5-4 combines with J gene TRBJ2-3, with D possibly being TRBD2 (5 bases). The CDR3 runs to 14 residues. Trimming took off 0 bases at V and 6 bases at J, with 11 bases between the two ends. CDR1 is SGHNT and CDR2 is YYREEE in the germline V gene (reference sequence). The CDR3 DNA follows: TGTGCCAGCAGCTTGGCCTCGGGGAGCGATACGCAGTATTTT. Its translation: CASSLASGSDTQYF.

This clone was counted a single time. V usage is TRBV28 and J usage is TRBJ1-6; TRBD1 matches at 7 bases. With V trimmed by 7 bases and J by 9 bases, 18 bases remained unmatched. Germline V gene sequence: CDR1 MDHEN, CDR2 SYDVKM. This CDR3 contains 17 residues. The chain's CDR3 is CASIYRRGRSVGSPLHF. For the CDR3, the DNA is TGTGCCAGCATCTACAGGAGGGGGCGGTCGGTTGGTTCACCCCTCCACTTT.

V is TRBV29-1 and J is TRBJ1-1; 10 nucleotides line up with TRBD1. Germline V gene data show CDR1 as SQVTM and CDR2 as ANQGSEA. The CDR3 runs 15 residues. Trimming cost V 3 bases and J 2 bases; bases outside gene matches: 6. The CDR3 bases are TGCAGCGTTGACAGGACAGGGGGAATTAACACTGAAGCTTTCTTT. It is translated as CSVDRTGGINTEAFF. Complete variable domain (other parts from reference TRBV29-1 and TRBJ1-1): SAVISQKPSRDICQRGTSLTIQCQVDSQVTMMFWYRQQPGQSLTLIATANQGSEATYESGFVIDKFPISRPNLTFSTLTVSNMSPEDSSIYLCSVDRTGGINTEAFFGQGTRLTVV.

CDR3 protein: CASKGQGAFYGYTF. DNA for the CDR3: TGTGCCAGTAAGGGACAGGGGGCCTTCTATGGCTACACCTTC. This chain connects TRBV19 to TRBJ1-2; 12 nucleotides align to TRBD1. The CDR3 totals 14 residues. The germline V gene encodes CDR1 LNHDA and CDR2 SQIVND (reference sequence). V was clipped by 7 bases and J by 4 bases; unmatched bases: 4.

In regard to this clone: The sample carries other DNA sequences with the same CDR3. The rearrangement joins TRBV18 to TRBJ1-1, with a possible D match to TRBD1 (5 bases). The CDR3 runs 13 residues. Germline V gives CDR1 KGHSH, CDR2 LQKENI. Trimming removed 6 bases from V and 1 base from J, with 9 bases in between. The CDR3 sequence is CASSAGGNTEAFF. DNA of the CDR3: TGTGCCAGCTCGGCTGGGGGGAACACTGAAGCTTTCTTT.

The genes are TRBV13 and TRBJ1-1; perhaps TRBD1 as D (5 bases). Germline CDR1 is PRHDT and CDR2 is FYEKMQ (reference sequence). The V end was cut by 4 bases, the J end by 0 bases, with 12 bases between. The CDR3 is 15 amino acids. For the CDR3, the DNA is TGTGCCAGCAGCTATAGGACATATATGAACACTGAAGCTTTCTTT. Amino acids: CASSYRTYMNTEAFF.